Described below is a single T cell receptor (beta chain) sequence and its context. Its matching antigen is unknown. This entry is derived from a study of tumor and adjacent non-tumor tissue in lung cancer. Across the study: Each sample yielded 3.9 million or so productive TCRbeta reads on average. General study findings and limits: Compared with tumor, normal lung showed significantly lower TCR diversity. Tumor TCR diversity, when higher, was linked to shorter survival. Top 100 clones took a larger repertoire share in normal lung.

Looked up from germline, CDR1 is KGHSH and CDR2 is LQKENI. Trimming at V came to 3 bases and at J to 3 bases, leaving 14 bases not matched to a gene. The length of the CDR3 is 20 residues. TCRbeta libraries were built with three rounds of nested PCR, modified from ARM-PCR. TCRdb redid the calling of the multiplex PCR reads with MiXCR, one entry per CDR3 protein. Counted here are 77,000 or so distinct CDR3 sequences, around 74% occurring once; the ten biggest clones make up 10% to 15%. The template was RNA from unsorted bulk tissue. The receptor's source is a woman in her forties or fifties with non-small cell lung cancer. The chain combines TRBV18 with TRBJ2-2; 12 bases match TRBD1. Sequences were obtained from lung tumor tissue. The CDR3, as DNA: TGTGCCAGCTCACCCCCGACCGGGGACAGGGGGCAAGGTGACACCGGGGAGCTGTTTTTT. Translated, it gives CASSPPTGDRGQGDTGELFF.